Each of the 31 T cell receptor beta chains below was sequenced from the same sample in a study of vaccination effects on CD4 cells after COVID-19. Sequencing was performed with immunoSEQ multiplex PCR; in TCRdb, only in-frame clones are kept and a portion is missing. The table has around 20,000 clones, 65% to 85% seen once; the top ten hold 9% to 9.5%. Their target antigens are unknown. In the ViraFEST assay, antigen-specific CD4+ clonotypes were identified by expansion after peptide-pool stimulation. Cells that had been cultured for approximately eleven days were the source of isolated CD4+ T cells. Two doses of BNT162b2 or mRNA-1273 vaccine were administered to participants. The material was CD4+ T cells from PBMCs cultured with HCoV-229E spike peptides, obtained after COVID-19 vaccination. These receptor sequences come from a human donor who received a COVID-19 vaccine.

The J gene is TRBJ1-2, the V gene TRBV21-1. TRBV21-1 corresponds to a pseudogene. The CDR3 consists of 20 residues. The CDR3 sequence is CASSKADLGEVVYTPGGYTF. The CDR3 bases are TGTGCCAGCAGCAAAGCGGACCTCGGTGAAGTGGTCTACACCCCGGGAGGCTACACCTTC.

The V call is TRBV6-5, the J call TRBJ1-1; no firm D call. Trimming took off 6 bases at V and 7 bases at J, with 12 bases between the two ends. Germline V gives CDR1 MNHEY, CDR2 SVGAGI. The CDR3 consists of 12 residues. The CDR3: CASSLRAFEAFF. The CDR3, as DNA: TGTGCCAGCAGCCTCCGGGCCTTTGAAGCTTTCTTT.

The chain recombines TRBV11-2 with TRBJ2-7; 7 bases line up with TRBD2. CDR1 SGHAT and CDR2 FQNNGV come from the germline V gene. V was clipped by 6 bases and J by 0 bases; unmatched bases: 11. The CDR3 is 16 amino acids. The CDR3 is CASRGSSGPSSYEQYF. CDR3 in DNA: TGTGCCAGCAGGGGGTCTAGCGGTCCCAGCTCCTACGAGCAGTACTTC.

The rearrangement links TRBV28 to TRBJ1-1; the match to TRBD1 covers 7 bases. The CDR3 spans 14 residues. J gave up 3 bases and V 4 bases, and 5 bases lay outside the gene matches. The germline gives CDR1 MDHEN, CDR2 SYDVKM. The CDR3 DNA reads TGTGCCAGCAGTTCCGCGCAGGGGGACACTGAAGCTTTCTTT. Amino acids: CASSSAQGDTEAFF.

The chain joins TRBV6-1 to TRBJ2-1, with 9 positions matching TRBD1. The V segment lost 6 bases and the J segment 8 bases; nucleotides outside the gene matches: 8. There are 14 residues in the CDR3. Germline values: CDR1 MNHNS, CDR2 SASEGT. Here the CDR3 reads CASRQGATVDEQFF. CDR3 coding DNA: TGTGCCAGCAGACAGGGGGCGACGGTCGATGAGCAGTTCTTC.

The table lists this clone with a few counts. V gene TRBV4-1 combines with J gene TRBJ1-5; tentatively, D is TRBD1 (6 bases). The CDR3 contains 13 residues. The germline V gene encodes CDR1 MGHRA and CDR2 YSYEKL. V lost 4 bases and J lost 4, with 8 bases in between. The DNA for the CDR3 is TGCGCCAGCAGCCTCGGGACAAATCAGCCCCAGCATTTT. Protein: CASSLGTNQPQHF.

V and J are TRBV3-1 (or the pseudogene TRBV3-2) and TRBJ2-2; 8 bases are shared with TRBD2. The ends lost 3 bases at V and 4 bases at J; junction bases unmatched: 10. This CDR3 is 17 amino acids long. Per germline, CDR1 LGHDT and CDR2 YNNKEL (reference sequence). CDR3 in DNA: TGTGCCAGCAGCCATACTGGGACTAGATATGGCACCGGGGAGCTGTTTTTT. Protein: CASSHTGTRYGTGELFF.

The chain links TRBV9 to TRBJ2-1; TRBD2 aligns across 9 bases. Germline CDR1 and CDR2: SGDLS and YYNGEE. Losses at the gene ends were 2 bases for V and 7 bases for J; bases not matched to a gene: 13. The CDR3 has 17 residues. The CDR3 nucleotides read TGTGCCAGCAGCGTTAGAGGAAGCGGGGGGCTACCAAATGAGCAGTTCTTC. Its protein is CASSVRGSGGLPNEQFF.

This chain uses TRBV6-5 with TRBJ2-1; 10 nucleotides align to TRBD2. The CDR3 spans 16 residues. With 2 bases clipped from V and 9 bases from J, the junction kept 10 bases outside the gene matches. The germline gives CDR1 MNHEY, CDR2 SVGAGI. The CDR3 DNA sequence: TGTGCCAGCAGTTACCACCTAGCGGGAGAGTCCAGTGAGCAGTTCTTC. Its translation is CASSYHLAGESSEQFF.

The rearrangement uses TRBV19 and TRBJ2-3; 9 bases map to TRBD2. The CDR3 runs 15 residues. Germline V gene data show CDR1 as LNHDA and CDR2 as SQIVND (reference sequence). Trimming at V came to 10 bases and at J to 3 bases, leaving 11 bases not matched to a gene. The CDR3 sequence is CATGGPAGGTDTQYF. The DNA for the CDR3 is TGTGCCACCGGGGGGCCAGCGGGGGGAACAGATACGCAGTATTTT.

The CDR3 sequence: CASSTRPGTGAGNEQFF. CDR3 nucleotide sequence: TGTGCCAGTAGTACCCGACCCGGGACAGGGGCCGGCAATGAGCAGTTCTTC. The chain recombines TRBV19 with TRBJ2-1; 10 positions match TRBD1. Trimming took 4 bases from V and 6 from J; bases not matched to a gene: 12. The CDR3 has 17 amino acids. Looked up from germline, CDR1 is LNHDA and CDR2 is SQIVND (reference sequence).

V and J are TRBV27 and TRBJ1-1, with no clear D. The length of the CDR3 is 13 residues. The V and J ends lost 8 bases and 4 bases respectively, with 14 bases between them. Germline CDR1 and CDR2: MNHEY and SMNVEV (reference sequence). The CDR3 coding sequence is TGTGCCAGCCCTTCGGACTCACCCACTGAAGCTTTCTTT. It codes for CASPSDSPTEAFF.

CDR3 sequence (DNA): TGTGCCAGCAGCCGTTCGGGCGGGGGAGAAGAGCAGTACTTC. It codes for CASSRSGGGEEQYF. The J gene is TRBJ2-7, the V gene TRBV7-9; 7 nucleotides align to TRBD2. This CDR3 has 14 amino acids. The V gene end was trimmed by 5 bases and the J gene end by 7 bases; junction bases not matched to a gene: 11. Germline loops: CDR1 SEHNR, CDR2 FQNEAQ (reference sequence).

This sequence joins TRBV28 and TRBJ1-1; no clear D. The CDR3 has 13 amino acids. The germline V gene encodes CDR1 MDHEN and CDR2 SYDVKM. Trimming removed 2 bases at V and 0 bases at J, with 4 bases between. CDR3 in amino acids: CASSLGMNTEAFF. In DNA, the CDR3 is TGTGCCAGCAGTTTAGGAATGAACACTGAAGCTTTCTTT.

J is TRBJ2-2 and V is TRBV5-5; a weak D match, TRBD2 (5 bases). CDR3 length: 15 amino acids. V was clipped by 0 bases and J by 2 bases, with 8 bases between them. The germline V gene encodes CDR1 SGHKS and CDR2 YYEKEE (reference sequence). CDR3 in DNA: TGTGCCAGCAGCTTGGTCGGAGGAAACACCGGGGAGCTGTTTTTT. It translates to CASSLVGGNTGELFF.

CDR3 nucleotide sequence: TGTGCCAGCAGTTTACTAGCGGGAGATACGCAGTATTTT. Its translation: CASSLLAGDTQYF. The chain recombines TRBV12-3 or TRBV12-4 with TRBJ2-3; 8 bases match TRBD2. The CDR3 loop spans 13 amino acids. V shed 2 bases, J shed 5 bases, and the junction held 0 bases outside the gene matches.

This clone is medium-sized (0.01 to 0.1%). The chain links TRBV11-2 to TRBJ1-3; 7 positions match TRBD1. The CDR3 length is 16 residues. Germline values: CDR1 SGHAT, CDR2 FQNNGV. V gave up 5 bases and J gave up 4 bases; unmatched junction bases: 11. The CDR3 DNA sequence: TGTGCCAGCAGCGGAGGACAGGTGTTACACGGAAACACCATATATTTT. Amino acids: CASSGGQVLHGNTIYF.

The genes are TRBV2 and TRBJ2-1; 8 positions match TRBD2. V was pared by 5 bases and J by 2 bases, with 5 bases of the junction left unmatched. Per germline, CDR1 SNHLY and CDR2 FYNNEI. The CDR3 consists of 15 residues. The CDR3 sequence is CASSSAGEAYNEQFF. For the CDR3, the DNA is TGTGCCAGCAGTTCAGCGGGGGAGGCCTACAATGAGCAGTTCTTC.

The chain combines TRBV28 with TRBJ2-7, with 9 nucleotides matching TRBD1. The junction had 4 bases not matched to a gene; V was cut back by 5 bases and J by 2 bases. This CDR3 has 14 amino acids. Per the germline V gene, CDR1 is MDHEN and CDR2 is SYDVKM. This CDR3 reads CASSPTGGAYEQYF. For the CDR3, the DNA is TGTGCCAGCAGTCCAACAGGGGGCGCCTACGAGCAGTACTTC.

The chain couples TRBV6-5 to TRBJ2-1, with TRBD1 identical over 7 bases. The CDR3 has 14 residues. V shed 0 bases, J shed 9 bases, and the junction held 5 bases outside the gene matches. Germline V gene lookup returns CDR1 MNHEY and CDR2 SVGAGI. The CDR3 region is CASSYSTGFGEQFF. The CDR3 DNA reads TGTGCCAGCAGTTACTCGACAGGGTTCGGTGAGCAGTTCTTC.

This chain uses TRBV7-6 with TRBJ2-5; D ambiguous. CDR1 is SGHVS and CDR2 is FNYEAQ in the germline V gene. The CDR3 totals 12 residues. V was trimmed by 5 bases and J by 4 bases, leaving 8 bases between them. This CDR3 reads CASSPLGETQYF. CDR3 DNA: TGTGCCAGCAGCCCTCTCGGAGAGACCCAGTACTTC.

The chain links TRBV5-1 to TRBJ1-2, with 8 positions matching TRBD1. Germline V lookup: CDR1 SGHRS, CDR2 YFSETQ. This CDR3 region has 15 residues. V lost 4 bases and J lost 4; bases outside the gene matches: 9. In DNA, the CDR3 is TGCGCCAGCAGCACAAACCCAGGGGGCGCCTATGGCTACACCTTC. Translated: CASSTNPGGAYGYTF.

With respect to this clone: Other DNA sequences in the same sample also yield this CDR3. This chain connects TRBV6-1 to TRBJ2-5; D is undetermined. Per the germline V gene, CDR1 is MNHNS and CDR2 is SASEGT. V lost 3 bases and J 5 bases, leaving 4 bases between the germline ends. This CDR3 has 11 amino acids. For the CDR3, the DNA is TGTGCCAGCAGTGATTTGGAGACCCAGTACTTC. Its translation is CASSDLETQYF.

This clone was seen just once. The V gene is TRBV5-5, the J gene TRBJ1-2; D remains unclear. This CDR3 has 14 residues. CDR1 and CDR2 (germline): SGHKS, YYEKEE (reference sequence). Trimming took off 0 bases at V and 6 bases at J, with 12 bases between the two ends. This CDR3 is CASSLGLVGDGYTF. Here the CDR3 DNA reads TGTGCCAGCAGCTTGGGGCTAGTCGGGGATGGCTACACCTTC.

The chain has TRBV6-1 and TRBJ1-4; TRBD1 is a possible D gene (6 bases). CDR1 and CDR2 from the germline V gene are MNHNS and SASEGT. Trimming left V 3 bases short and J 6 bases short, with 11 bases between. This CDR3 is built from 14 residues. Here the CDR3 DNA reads TGTGCCAGCAGTGACACGGGGGCGCATGAAAAACTGTTTTTT. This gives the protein CASSDTGAHEKLFF.

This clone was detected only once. The DNA for the CDR3 is TGTGCCAGCAGCGGGGGACAGGGTTCCTACAATGAGCAGTTCTTC. Amino acid sequence: CASSGGQGSYNEQFF. The rearrangement links TRBV9 to TRBJ2-1, with TRBD1 identical over 9 bases. This CDR3 is built from 15 residues. The germline V gene encodes CDR1 SGDLS and CDR2 YYNGEE. The ends lost 3 bases at V and 1 base at J; junction bases unmatched: 2.

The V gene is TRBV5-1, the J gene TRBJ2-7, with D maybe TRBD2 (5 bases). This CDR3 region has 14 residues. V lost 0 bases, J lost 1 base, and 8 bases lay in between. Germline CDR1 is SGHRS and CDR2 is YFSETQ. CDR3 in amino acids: CASSLGPGSYEQYF. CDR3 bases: TGCGCCAGCAGCTTGGGGCCGGGATCCTACGAGCAGTACTTC.

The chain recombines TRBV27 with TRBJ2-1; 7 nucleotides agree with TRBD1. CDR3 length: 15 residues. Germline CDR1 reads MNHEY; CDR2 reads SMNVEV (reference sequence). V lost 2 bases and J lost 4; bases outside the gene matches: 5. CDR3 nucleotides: TGTGCCAGCAGTTTAACAGGGGTGGGGTACAATGAGCAGTTCTTC. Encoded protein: CASSLTGVGYNEQFF.

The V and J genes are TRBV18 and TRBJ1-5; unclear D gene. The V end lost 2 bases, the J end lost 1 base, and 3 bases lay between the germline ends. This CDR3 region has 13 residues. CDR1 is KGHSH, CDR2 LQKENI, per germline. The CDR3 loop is CASSPGSNQPQHF. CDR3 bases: TGTGCCAGCTCACCAGGGAGCAATCAGCCCCAGCATTTT.

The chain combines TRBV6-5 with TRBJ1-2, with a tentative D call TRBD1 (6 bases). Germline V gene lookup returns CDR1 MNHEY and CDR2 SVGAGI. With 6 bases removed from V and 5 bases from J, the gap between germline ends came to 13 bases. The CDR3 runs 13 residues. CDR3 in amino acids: CASRSTGGYGYTF. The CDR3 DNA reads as TGTGCCAGCAGGTCGACAGGTGGATATGGCTACACCTTC.

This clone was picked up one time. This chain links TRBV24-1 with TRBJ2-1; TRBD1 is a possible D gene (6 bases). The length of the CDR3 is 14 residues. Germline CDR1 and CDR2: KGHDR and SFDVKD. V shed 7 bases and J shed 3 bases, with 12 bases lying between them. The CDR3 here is CATSGDIGYNEQFF. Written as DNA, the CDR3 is TGTGCCACCAGCGGGGACATAGGCTACAATGAGCAGTTCTTC.